The 15 T cell receptor beta chains given below trace back to one sample, sequenced in a study of T cell responses to AZD1222 COVID-19 vaccine. Clones were read by immunoSEQ multiplex PCR, and TCRdb kept only the in-frame ones, dropping some. Altogether approximately 140,000 clones are present, roughly 90% being singletons, with the ten largest covering about 3%. The sample in question was peripheral blood, obtained on day 0 of AZD1222 vaccination. These receptors all come from an adult in good health.

The chain carries TRBV28 and TRBJ1-6, with D perhaps TRBD1 (5 bases). V dropped 6 bases and J dropped 7 bases, with 13 bases sitting between them. This CDR3 is 14 amino acids long. Germline lookup yields CDR1 MDHEN and CDR2 SYDVKM. CDR3 in DNA: TGTGCCAGCAGGCGGGGGGGAAAGAATTCACCCCTCCACTTT. It encodes CASRRGGKNSPLHF.

The V and J genes are TRBV5-1 and TRBJ1-4; D is ambiguous. Germline loops: CDR1 SGHRS, CDR2 YFSETQ. CDR3 length: 11 residues. Deletions cut 3 bases from V and 10 bases from J, with 7 bases between. The CDR3 sequence: CASSYGGKLFF. As DNA, the CDR3 is TGCGCCAGCAGCTACGGTGGAAAACTGTTTTTT.

The chain employs TRBV6-5 and TRBJ1-1; D remains ambiguous. Trimming removed 0 bases from V and 2 bases from J, with 7 bases in between. The CDR3 has 14 amino acids. The V gene's germline CDR1 is MNHEY and CDR2 SVGAGI. CDR3 amino acids: CASSYSGGNTEAFF. CDR3 coding DNA: TGTGCCAGCAGTTACTCAGGCGGAAACACTGAAGCTTTCTTT.

This rearrangement joins TRBV15 to TRBJ2-7; 9 bases align to TRBD2. V shed 4 bases, J shed 3 bases, and the junction held 19 bases outside the gene matches. The CDR3 consists of 19 residues. CDR1 and CDR2 (germline): LNHNV, YYDKDF (reference sequence). Here the CDR3 DNA reads TGTGCCACCAGCAAGTCATTTCCCACTGGCGGGAGGGCCCACTACGAGCAGTACTTC. This sequence encodes CATSKSFPTGGRAHYEQYF.

The DNA for the CDR3 is TGTGCCAGCTATAGACTAGCGGAGAACAATGAGCAGTTCTTC. This gives the protein CASYRLAENNEQFF. V is TRBV2 and J is TRBJ2-1; 9 bases match TRBD2. J was trimmed by 5 bases and V by 8 bases; bases with no gene match: 7. CDR3 length: 14 amino acids. Germline V CDR1 and CDR2: SNHLY, FYNNEI.

J is TRBJ2-7 and V is TRBV11-3; D not certain. Trimming removed 4 bases from V and 0 bases from J, with 7 bases in between. CDR1 and CDR2 (germline): SGHNT, YENEEA. The CDR3 is 13 amino acids. CDR3 amino acids: CASSYRTSYEQYF. DNA for the CDR3: TGTGCCAGCAGCTACCGTACCTCCTACGAGCAGTACTTC.

The chain employs TRBV24-1 and TRBJ2-5; the D is unclear. The CDR3 has 13 residues. Trimming removed 1 base at V and 2 bases at J, with 4 bases between. CDR1 is KGHDR, CDR2 SFDVKD, per germline. CDR3 DNA sequence: TGTGCCACCAGTGATTTCCGACAAGAGACCCAGTACTTC. This sequence encodes CATSDFRQETQYF.

The chain uses TRBV2 and TRBJ2-1, with TRBD1 matching over 8 bases. The germline gives CDR1 SNHLY, CDR2 FYNNEI. CDR3 length equals 17 residues. Trimming removed 7 bases from V and 0 bases from J; junction bases left unmatched: 11. This CDR3 is CASTPKGQESSYNEQFF. CDR3 bases: TGTGCCAGCACCCCAAAGGGACAGGAGAGCTCCTACAATGAGCAGTTCTTC.

This clone was counted a few times. The genes are TRBV4-1 and TRBJ1-6; TRBD1 matches at 12 bases. The CDR3 covers 17 residues. Looked up from germline, CDR1 is MGHRA and CDR2 is YSYEKL. V was pared by 4 bases and J by 7 bases, with 8 bases of the junction left unmatched. The CDR3 DNA reads as TGCGCCAGCAGCCTACCCGGGGGACAGGGGGCGAATTCACCCCTCCACTTT. Translating gives CASSLPGGQGANSPLHF.

The chain joins TRBV7-2 to TRBJ1-6; D gene uncertain. V lost 5 bases to trimming and J lost 9 bases, with 17 bases between them. This CDR3 contains 15 residues. Germline CDR1 reads SGHTA; CDR2 reads FQGNSA. Here the CDR3 DNA reads TGTGCCAGCAGCAGAGAATCGACAAGAAGTTCACCCCTCCACTTT. This gives the protein CASSRESTRSSPLHF.

The chain is built from TRBV6-2 or TRBV6-3 and TRBJ2-7, with D perhaps matching TRBD1 (6 bases). Germline CDR1 MNHEY, CDR2 SVGEGT. CDR3 length equals 16 residues. The V and J ends lost 0 bases and 6 bases respectively, with 18 bases between them. The CDR3 here is CASSYSIRGESGEQYF. The CDR3 DNA reads as TGTGCCAGCAGTTACTCGATCAGGGGAGAATCGGGCGAGCAGTACTTC.

This clone was seen once. The V call is TRBV5-5, the J call TRBJ2-1; 10 bases are shared with TRBD2. CDR1 SGHKS and CDR2 YYEKEE come from the germline V gene (reference sequence). After removal of 1 base from V and 9 bases from J, the junction contained 7 bases not matched to a gene. The CDR3 loop spans 15 amino acids. The CDR3 reads CASSLHLAGVGEQFF. CDR3 nucleotide sequence: TGTGCCAGCAGCTTGCATCTAGCGGGAGTCGGTGAGCAGTTCTTC.

The chain joins TRBV28 to TRBJ1-5; D may be TRBD1 (5 bases). The germline gives CDR1 MDHEN, CDR2 SYDVKM. V lost 6 bases and J 2 bases, leaving 8 bases between the germline ends. There are 13 residues in the CDR3. CDR3 protein: CASRQEGNQPQHF. DNA of the CDR3: TGTGCCAGCAGACAGGAGGGCAATCAGCCCCAGCATTTT.

This chain joins TRBV7-2 and TRBJ1-4; 11 bases match TRBD1. This CDR3 is 16 amino acids long. Trimming took 3 bases from V and 2 from J; bases not matched to a gene: 2. The germline V gene has CDR1 SGHTA and CDR2 FQGNSA. The CDR3 DNA follows: TGTGCCAGCAGCTTGGGACAGGGGGTTACTAATGAAAAACTGTTTTTT. Protein sequence: CASSLGQGVTNEKLFF.

This clone was observed a single time. V is TRBV15 and J is TRBJ2-6, with a possible D match to TRBD1 (6 bases). CDR1 is LNHNV, CDR2 YYDKDF, per germline (reference sequence). The CDR3 totals 17 residues. The germline V and J ends were trimmed by 0 bases and 1 base, with 10 bases remaining between them. The CDR3 loop is CATSRDEGVSGANVLTF. CDR3 sequence (DNA): TGTGCCACCAGCAGAGACGAGGGGGTTTCTGGGGCCAACGTCCTGACTTTC. The whole variable domain, remainder taken from reference TRBV15 and TRBJ2-6, is DAMVIQNPRYQVTQFGKPVTLSCSQTLNHNVMYWYQQKSSQAPKLLFHYYDKDFNNEADTPDNFQSRRPNTSFCFLDIRSPGLGDTAMYLCATSRDEGVSGANVLTFGAGSRLTVL.